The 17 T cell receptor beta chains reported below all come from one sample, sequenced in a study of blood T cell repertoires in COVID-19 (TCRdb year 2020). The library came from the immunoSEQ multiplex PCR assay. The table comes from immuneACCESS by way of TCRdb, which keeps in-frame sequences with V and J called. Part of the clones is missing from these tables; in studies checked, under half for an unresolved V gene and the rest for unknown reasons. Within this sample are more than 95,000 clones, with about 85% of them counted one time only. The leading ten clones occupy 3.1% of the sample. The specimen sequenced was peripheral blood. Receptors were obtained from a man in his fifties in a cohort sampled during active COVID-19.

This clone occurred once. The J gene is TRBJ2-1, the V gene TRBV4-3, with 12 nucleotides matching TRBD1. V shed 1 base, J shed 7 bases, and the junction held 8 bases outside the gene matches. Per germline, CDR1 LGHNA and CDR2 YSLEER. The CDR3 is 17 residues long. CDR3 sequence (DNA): TGCGCCAGCAGCCAAGCGGGACCGGGACAGGGGGCGAATGAGCAGTTCTTC. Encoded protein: CASSQAGPGQGANEQFF.

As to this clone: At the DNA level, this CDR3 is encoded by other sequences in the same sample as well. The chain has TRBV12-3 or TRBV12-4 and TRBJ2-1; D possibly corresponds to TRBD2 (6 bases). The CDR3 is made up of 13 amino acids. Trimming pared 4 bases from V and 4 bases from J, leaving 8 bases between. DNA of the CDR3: TGTGCCAGCAGTTCCGGACTATACAATGAGCAGTTCTTC. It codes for CASSSGLYNEQFF.

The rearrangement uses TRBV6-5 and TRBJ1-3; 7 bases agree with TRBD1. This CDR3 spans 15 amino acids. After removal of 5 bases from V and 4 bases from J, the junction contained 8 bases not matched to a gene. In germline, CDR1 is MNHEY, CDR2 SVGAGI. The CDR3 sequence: CASSRQQGMGNTIYF. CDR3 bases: TGTGCCAGCAGTCGACAACAGGGGATGGGAAACACCATATATTTT.

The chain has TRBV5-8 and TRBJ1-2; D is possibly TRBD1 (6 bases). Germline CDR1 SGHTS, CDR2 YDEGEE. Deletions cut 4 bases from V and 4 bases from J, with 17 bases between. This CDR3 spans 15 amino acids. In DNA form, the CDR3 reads TGTGCCAGCAGCACCGGACAGCGGGGGATCTATGGCTACACCTTC. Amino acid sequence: CASSTGQRGIYGYTF.

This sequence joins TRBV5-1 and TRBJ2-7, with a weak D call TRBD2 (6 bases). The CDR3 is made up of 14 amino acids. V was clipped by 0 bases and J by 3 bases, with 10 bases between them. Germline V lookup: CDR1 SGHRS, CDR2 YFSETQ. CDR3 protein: CASSLAGGYYEQYF. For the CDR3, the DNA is TGCGCCAGCAGCTTGGCCGGGGGTTACTACGAGCAGTACTTC.

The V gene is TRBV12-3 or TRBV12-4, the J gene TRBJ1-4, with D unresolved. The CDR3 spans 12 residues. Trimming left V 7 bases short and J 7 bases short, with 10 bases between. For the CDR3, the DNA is TGTGCCAGCATGCCTACCGGTGAAAAACTGTTTTTT. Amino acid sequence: CASMPTGEKLFF.

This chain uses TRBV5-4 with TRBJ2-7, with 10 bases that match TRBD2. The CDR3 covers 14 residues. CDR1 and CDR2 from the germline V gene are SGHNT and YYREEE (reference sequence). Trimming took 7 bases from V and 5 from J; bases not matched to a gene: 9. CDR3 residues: CASGTGTSVDEQYF. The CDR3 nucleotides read TGTGCCAGCGGTACCGGGACTAGCGTAGACGAGCAGTACTTC.

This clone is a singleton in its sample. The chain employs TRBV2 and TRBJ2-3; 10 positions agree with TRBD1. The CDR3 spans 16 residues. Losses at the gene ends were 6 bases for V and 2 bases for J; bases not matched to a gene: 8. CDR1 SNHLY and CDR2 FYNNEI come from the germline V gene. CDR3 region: CASSEGQGPDTDTQYF. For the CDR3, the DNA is TGTGCCAGCAGCGAGGGACAGGGGCCGGACACAGATACGCAGTATTTT.

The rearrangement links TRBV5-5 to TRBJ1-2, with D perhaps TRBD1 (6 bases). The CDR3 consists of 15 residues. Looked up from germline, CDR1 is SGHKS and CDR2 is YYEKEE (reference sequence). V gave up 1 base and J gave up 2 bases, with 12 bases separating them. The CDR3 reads CASSLRQVDNYGYTF. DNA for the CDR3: TGTGCCAGCAGCTTGAGACAGGTTGACAACTATGGCTACACCTTC.

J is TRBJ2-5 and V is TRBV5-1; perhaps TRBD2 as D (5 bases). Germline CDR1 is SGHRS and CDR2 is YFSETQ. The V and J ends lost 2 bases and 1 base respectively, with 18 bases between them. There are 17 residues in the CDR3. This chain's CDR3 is CASSFSIMAGAQETQYF. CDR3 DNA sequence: TGCGCCAGCAGCTTCAGTATCATGGCGGGCGCCCAAGAGACCCAGTACTTC.

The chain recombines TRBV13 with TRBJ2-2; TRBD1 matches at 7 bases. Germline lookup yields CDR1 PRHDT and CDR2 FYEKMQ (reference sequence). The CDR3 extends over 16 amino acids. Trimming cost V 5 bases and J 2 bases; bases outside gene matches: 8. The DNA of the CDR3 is TGTGCCAGCAGCCACCCGGGGACAGCCAACACCGGGGAGCTGTTTTTT. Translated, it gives CASSHPGTANTGELFF.

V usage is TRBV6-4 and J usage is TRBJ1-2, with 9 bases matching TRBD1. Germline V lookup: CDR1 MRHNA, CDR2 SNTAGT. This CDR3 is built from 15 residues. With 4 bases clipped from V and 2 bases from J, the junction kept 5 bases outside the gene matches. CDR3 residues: CASSGGQGRNYGYTF. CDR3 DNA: TGTGCCAGCAGTGGGGGACAGGGACGAAACTATGGCTACACCTTC.

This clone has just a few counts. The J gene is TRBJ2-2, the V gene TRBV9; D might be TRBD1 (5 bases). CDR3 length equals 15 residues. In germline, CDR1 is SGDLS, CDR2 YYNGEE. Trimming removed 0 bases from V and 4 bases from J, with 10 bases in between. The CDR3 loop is CASSVGWTTTGELFF. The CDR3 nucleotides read TGTGCCAGCAGCGTAGGTTGGACAACCACCGGGGAGCTGTTTTTT.

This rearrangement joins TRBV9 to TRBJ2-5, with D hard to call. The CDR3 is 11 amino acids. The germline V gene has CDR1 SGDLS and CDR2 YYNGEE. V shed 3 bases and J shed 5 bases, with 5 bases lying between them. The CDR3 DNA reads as TGTGCCAGCAGCGCGCAGGAGACCCAGTACTTC. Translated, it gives CASSAQETQYF.

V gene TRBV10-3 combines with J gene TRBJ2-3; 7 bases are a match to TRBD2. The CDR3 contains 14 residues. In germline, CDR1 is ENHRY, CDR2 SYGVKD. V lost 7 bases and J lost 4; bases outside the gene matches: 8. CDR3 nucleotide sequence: TGTGCCATCAAAATCAGGGAGGGCCCAGATACGCAGTATTTT. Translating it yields CAIKIREGPDTQYF.

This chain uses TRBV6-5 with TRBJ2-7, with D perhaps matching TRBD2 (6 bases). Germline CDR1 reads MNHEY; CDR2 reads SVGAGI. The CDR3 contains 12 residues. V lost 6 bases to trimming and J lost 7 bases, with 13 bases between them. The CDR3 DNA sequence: TGTGCCAGCAGGACGGGAGTCGGAGAGCAGTACGTC. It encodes CASRTGVGEQYV.

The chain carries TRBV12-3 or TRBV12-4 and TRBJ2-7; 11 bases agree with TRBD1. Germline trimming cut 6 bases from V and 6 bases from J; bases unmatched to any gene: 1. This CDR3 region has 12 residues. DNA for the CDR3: TGTGCCAGCAGGGGGACAGGGGGCGAGCAGTACTTC. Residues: CASRGTGGEQYF.